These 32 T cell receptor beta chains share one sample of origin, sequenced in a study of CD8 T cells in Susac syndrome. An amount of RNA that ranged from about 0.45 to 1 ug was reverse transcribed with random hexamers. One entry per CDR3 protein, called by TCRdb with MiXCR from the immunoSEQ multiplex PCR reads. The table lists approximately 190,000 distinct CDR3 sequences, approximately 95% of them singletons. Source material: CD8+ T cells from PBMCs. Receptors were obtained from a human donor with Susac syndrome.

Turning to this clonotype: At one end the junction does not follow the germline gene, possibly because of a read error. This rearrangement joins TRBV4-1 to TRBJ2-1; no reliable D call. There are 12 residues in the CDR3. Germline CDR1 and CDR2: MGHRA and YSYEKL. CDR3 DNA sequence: TGTGCCAGCAGCCAAGTCTCCAATGAGCAGTTCTTC. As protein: CASSQVSNEQFF.

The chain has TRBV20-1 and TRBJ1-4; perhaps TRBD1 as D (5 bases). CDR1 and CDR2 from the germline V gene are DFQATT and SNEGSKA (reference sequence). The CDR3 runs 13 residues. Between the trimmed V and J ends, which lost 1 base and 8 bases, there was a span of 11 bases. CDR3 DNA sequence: TGCAGTGCTAGAGGGTCAGGGAAAGAAAAACTGTTTTTT. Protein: CSARGSGKEKLFF.

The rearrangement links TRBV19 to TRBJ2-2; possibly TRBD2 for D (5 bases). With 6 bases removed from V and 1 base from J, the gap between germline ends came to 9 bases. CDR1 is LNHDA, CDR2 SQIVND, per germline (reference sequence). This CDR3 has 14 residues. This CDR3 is CASSPEGNTGELFF. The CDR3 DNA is TGTGCCAGTAGCCCTGAGGGGAACACCGGGGAGCTGTTTTTT.

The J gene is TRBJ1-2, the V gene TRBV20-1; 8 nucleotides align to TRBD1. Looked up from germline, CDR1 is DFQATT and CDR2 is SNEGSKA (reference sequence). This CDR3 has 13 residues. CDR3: CTTLDRASGGYTF. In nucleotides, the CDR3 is TGCACCACCTTGGACAGGGCGTCAGGTGGCTACACCTTC.

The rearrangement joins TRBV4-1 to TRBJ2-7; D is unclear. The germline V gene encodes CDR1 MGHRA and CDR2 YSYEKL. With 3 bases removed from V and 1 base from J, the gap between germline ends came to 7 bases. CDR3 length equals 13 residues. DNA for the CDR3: TGCGCCAGCAGCCATTTGGGGTCCTACGAGCAGTACTTC. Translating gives CASSHLGSYEQYF.

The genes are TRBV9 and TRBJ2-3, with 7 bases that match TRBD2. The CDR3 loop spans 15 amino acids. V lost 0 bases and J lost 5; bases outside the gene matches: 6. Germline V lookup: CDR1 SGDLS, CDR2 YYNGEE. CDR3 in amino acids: CASSVGGGLGDTQYF. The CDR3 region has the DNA TGTGCCAGCAGCGTAGGCGGCGGACTAGGAGATACGCAGTATTTT.

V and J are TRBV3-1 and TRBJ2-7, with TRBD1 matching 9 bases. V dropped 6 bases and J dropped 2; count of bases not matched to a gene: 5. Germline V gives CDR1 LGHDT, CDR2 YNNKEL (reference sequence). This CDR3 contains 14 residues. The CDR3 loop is CASSIQGAPYEQYF. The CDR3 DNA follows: TGTGCCAGCAGTATACAGGGGGCACCCTACGAGCAGTACTTC.

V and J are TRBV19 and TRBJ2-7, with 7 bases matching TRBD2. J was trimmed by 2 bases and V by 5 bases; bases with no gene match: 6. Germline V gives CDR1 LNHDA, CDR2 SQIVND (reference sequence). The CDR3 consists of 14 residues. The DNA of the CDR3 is TGTGCCAGTAGTTTTACTAGCGCAACCTACGAGCAGTACTTC. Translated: CASSFTSATYEQYF. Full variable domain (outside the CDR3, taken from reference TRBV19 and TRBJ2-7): DGGITQSPKYLFRKEGQNVTLSCEQNLNHDAMYWYRQDPGQGLRLIYYSQIVNDFQKGDIAEGYSVSREKKESFPLTVTSAQKNPTAFYLCASSFTSATYEQYFGPGTRLTVT.

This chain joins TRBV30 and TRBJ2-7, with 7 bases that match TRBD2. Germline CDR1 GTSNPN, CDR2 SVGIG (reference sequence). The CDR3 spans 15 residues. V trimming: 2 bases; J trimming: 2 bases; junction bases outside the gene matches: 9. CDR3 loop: CAWSSSGRVAYEQYF. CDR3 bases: TGTGCCTGGAGTTCTAGCGGCCGGGTAGCCTACGAGCAGTACTTC.

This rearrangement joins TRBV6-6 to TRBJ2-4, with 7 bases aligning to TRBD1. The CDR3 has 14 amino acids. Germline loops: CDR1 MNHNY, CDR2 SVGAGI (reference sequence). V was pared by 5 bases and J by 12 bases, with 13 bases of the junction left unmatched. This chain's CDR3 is CASSLSSGQRNQYF. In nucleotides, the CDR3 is TGTGCCAGCAGTCTAAGTTCGGGACAGAGGAATCAGTACTTC.

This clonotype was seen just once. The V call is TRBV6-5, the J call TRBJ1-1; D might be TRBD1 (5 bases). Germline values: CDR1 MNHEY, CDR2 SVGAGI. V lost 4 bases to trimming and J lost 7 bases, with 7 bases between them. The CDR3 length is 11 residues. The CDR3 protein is CASSSTVEAFF. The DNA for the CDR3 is TGTGCCAGCAGTTCGACAGTTGAAGCTTTCTTT.

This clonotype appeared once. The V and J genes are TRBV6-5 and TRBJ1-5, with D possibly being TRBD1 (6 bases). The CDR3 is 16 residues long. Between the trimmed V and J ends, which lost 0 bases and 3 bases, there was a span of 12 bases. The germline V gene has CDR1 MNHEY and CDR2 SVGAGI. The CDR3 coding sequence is TGTGCCAGCAGTTACTCTTACGGACAGTTCAATCAGCCCCAGCATTTT. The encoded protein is CASSYSYGQFNQPQHF.

The CDR3 protein is CATSSTGLGTDTQYF. CDR3 DNA: TGTGCCACCAGCTCTACGGGGCTTGGCACAGATACGCAGTATTTT. This sequence joins TRBV15 and TRBJ2-3; D tentatively fits TRBD1 or TRBD2 (5 bases each). The germline gives CDR1 LNHNV, CDR2 YYDKDF (reference sequence). The germline V and J ends were trimmed by 5 bases and 1 base, with 13 bases remaining between them. The CDR3 loop spans 15 amino acids.

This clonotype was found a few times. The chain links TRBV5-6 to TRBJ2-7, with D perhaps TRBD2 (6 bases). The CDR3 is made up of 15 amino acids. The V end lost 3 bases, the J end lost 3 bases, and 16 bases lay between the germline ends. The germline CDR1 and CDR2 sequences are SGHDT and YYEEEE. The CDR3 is CASSSWGDGRYEQYF. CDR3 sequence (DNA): TGTGCCAGCAGCTCCTGGGGGGACGGTCGCTACGAGCAGTACTTC.

The CDR3 sequence: CAWSVTGEGYTF. The CDR3 region has the DNA TGTGCCTGGAGTGTAACCGGGGAGGGCTACACCTTC. The rearrangement uses TRBV30 and TRBJ1-2, with D hard to call. Trimming pared 0 bases from V and 8 bases from J, leaving 10 bases between. The CDR3 is made up of 12 amino acids. Germline V gene data show CDR1 as GTSNPN and CDR2 as SVGIG (reference sequence).

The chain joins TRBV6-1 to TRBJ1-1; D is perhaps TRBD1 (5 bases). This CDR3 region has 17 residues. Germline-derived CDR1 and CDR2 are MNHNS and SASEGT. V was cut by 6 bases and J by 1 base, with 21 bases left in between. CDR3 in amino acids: CASSFVVAGPTNTEAFF. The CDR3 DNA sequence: TGTGCCAGCAGCTTCGTTGTTGCGGGACCGACGAACACTGAAGCTTTCTTT.

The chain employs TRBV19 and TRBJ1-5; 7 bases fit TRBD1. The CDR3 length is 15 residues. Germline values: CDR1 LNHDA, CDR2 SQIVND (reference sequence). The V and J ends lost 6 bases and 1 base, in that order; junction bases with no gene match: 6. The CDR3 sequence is CASSWAQGSNQPQHF. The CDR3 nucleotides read TGTGCCAGTAGCTGGGCACAGGGGAGCAATCAGCCCCAGCATTTT.

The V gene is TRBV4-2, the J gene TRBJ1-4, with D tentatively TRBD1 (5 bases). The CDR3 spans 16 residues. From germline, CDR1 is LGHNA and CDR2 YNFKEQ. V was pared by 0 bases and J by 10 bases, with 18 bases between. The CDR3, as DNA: TGTGCCAGCAGCCAAGACTTGACAGCTAGAACGAGAAAACTGTTTTTT. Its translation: CASSQDLTARTRKLFF.

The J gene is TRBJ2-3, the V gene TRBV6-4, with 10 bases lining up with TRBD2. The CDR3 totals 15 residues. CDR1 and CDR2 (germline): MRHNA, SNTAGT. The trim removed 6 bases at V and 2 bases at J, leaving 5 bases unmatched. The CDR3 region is CASSFSGGITDTQYF. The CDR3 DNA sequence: TGTGCCAGCAGCTTTAGCGGGGGGATCACAGATACGCAGTATTTT.

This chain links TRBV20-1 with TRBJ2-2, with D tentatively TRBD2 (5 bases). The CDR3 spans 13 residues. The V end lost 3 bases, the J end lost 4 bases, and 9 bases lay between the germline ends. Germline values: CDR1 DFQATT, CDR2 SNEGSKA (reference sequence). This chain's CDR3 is CSASSRGTGELFF. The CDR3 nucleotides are TGCAGTGCTAGCAGCCGGGGCACCGGGGAGCTGTTTTTT.

In DNA, the CDR3 is TGTGCCAGCAGCCACAGCGGGGGCGAGGAGACCCAGTACTTC. This encodes CASSHSGGEETQYF. This chain links TRBV3-1 with TRBJ2-5, with TRBD2 matching 8 bases. The CDR3 covers 14 residues. Unmatched junction bases numbered 5, after V lost 3 bases and J lost 5 bases. Germline CDR1 and CDR2: LGHDT and YNNKEL (reference sequence).

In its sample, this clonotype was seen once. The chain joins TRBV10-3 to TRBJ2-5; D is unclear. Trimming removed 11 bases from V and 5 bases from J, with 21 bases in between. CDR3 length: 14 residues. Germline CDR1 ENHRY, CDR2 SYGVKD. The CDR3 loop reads CAVSSDLRLETQYF. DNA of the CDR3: TGTGCCGTTTCTTCGGACCTGCGGTTGGAGACCCAGTACTTC.

As DNA, the CDR3 is TGTGCCAGCAGCCCGGGTATTCTATCCTACAATGAGCAGTTCTTC. The encoded protein is CASSPGILSYNEQFF. This chain connects TRBV7-2 to TRBJ2-1, with D unresolved. The ends were cut back, 5 bases at V and 1 base at J, with 12 bases in the middle. This CDR3 spans 15 amino acids. Germline V CDR1 and CDR2: SGHTA, FQGNSA.

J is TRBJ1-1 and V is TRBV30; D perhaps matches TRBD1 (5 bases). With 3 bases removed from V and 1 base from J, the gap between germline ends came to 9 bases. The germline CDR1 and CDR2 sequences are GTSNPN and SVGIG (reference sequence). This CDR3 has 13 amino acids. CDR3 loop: CAWRGTGNTEAFF. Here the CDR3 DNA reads TGTGCCTGGAGGGGGACGGGGAACACTGAAGCTTTCTTT.

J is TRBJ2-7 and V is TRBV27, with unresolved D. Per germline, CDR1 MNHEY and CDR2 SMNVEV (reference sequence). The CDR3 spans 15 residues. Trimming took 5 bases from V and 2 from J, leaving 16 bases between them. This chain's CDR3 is CASSITGPAAYEQYF. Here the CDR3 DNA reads TGTGCCAGCAGTATAACCGGACCTGCAGCCTACGAGCAGTACTTC.

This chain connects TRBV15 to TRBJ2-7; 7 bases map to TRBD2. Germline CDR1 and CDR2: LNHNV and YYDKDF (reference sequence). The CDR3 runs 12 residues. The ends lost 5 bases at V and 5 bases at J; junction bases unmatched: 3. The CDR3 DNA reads TGTGCCACCAGCGGGGGGGGTGACGAGCAGTACTTC. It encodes CATSGGGDEQYF.

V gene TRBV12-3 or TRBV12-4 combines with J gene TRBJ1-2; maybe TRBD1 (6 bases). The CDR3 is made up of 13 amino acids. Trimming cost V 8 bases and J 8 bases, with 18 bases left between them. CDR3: CASPKAGARGYTF. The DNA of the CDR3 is TGTGCCAGCCCTAAGGCGGGGGCTCGGGGCTACACCTTC.

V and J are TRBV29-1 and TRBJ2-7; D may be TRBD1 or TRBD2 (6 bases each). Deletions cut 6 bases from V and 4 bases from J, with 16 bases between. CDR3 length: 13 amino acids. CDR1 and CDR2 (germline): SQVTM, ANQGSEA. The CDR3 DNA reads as TGCAGCGTGAACAGGGCCGGGGGATACGAGCAGTACTTC. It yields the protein CSVNRAGGYEQYF.

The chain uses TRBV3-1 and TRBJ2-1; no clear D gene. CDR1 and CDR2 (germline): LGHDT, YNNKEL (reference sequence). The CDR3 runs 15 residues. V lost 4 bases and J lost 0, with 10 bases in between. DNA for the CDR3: TGTGCCAGCAGCCTCACTACAAACTCCTACAATGAGCAGTTCTTC. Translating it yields CASSLTTNSYNEQFF.

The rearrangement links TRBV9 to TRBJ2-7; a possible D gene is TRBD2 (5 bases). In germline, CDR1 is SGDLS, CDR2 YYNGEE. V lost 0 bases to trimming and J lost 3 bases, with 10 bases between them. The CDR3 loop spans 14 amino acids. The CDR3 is CASSVASGDYEQYF. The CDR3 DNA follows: TGTGCCAGCAGCGTAGCCTCCGGGGACTACGAGCAGTACTTC.

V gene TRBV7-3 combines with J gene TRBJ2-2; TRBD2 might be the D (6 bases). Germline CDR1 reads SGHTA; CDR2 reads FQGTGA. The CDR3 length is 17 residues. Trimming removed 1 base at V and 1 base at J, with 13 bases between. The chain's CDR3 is CASSLRVGGENTGELFF. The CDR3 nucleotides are TGTGCCAGCAGCTTAAGAGTGGGGGGAGAGAACACCGGGGAGCTGTTTTTT.

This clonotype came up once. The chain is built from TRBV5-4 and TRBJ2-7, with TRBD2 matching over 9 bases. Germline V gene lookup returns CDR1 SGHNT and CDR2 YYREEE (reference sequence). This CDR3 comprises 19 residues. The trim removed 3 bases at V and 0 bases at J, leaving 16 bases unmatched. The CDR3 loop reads CASSSALPYYSGSSYEQYF. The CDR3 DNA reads TGTGCCAGCAGCTCCGCCCTCCCCTACTATAGCGGGAGCTCCTACGAGCAGTACTTC.